This T cell receptor beta chain was sequenced in a study of vaccination and CD4 T cells after COVID-19. The study's findings and limits: The study sampled relatively few convalescent patients and omitted early post-infection timepoints. Convalescent patients gained a median about 90% of their reactive clones only post-vaccination.

This clonotype was found a few times. The target antigen is unknown. Treatment: approximately 11-day PBMC culture with coronavirus spike peptide pools or control peptides (ViraFEST assay). This CDR3 is 16 amino acids long. Germline trimming cut 1 base from V and 8 bases from J; bases unmatched to any gene: 5. Germline CDR1 SGHTA, CDR2 FQGTGA. Cultured CD4+ T cell DNA underwent sequencing with the Oncomine TCR Beta short-read assay. TCRdb processed the PCR reads anew with MiXCR; each CDR3 protein has one entry. The repertoire consists of over 20,000 distinct CDR3 sequences, with roughly 44% occurring once and the leading ten covering 6% to 9%.

Input material: CD4+ T cells from blood, cultured in vitro. This TCR was recovered from a human donor who had recovered from COVID-19. V gene TRBV7-3 combines with J gene TRBJ2-1; 13 nucleotides match TRBD2. CDR3 in amino acids: CASSLRGTSGADEQFF. For the CDR3, the DNA is TGTGCCAGCAGCTTAAGAGGGACTAGCGGGGCCGATGAGCAGTTCTTC.